Listed here are 4 T cell receptor beta chains from one sample, sequenced in a study of regulatory T cells in long-lasting Graves disease. In building TCR beta libraries, iRepertoire HTBI primers were used together with Arm-PCR of CDR3 regions. One entry per CDR3 protein results from TCRdb running MiXCR on the multiplex PCR reads. The data hold over 400,000 distinct CDR3 sequences, with less than 15% observed a single time. The time point denotes: newly diagnosed GD, antithyroid drugs for less than 3 months. RNA from PBMCs was the source of the TCR library. The same sample was also used in a study of T cells in Graves' hyperthyroidism and ophthalmopathy.

Specimen: peripheral blood mononuclear cells (PBMCs), collected at new diagnosis, from a patient treated with antithyroid drugs. The receptors were gathered from a woman aged 50 to 60 with Graves disease.

This clonotype occurred many times. CDR3 amino acids: CASSRGGWAGDSNQPQHF. The DNA of the CDR3 is TGTGCCAGCAGCAGAGGGGGGTGGGCAGGGGATAGCAATCAGCCCCAGCATTTT. The genes are TRBV28 and TRBJ1-5; tentative D call: TRBD1 (6 bases). Trimming removed 6 bases from V and 0 bases from J, with 21 bases in between. CDR3 length: 18 amino acids. Germline CDR1 MDHEN, CDR2 SYDVKM.

In this sample, this clonotype turned up many times. The CDR3 loop reads CASSLIRRVAGGGNEQFF. For the CDR3, the DNA is TGTGCCAGCAGCCTCATTCGGCGGGTAGCGGGAGGGGGAAATGAGCAGTTCTTC. This chain links TRBV11-2 with TRBJ2-1; 11 nucleotides align to TRBD2. J lost 7 bases, V lost 5 bases, and 16 bases had no gene match. CDR3 length: 18 amino acids. The germline CDR1 and CDR2 sequences are SGHAT and FQNNGV.

This clonotype was counted between two and nine times. The rearrangement uses TRBV20-1 and TRBJ1-2; D unresolved. From germline, CDR1 is DFQATT and CDR2 SNEGSKA (reference sequence). This CDR3 has 10 residues. Trimming removed 0 bases from V and 6 bases from J, with 2 bases in between. CDR3 nucleotide sequence: TGCAGTGCTAGAGATAATGGCTACACCTTC. It codes for CSARDNGYTF.

This clonotype was found many times. This chain connects TRBV24-1 to TRBJ2-2; D is unclear. The germline gives CDR1 KGHDR, CDR2 SFDVKD. The CDR3 has 16 amino acids. V was clipped by 1 base and J by 0 bases, with 8 bases between them. This CDR3 reads CATSDFEQPNTGELFF. In nucleotides, the CDR3 is TGTGCCACCAGTGATTTTGAGCAGCCGAACACCGGGGAGCTGTTTTTT.